This T cell receptor (beta chain) is drawn from a study of beta chain features in type 1 diabetes (dated by TCRdb to about 2018). Describing the broader study: No differences in mean age, gender distribution, total cell number or subset yield were found between patients and healthy donors. The study compared the TCRB repertoires of sorted circulating CD4+ T cell subsets in recently diagnosed type 1 diabetes patients with those in matched healthy donors. Regulatory and stem cell-like memory subsets were obtained from only 8 patients and about eight healthy donors, while naive and central memory subsets were obtained from all 30 or so donors. A total of 90 million to 130 million sorted cells were examined across all samples, and a strong correlation was observed between cell number per subset and RNA yield.

Its CDR3 holds 15 amino acids, cysteine through phenylalanine. Solely the CDR3 DNA is kept, with 45 bases framed from the first base. Taken from the germline V gene (reference sequence), the CDR1 and CDR2 loops are SEHNR and FQNEAQ. Clipping removes 7 bases from V and 3 bases from J, with 8 as the unmatched junction base count. This clone was seen ten or more times. There is no known antigen for this receptor. No quality values exist for individual bases; no much larger clone is one base distant. General findings and caveats noted by the study authors: Because cDNA rather than genomic DNA was sequenced, highly expressing activated cells could have been over-represented, although no difference in activation and CD3 levels was found between groups. A moderate but significant shortening of TCRB CDR3 length was observed in type 1 diabetes patients in all four CD4+ subsets. PCR may preferentially amplify shorter templates, but because patient and control samples were amplified and corrected together, any resulting skew would affect both groups equally. The naive, central memory and regulatory TCRB repertoires appeared to resemble one another more closely among patients than among healthy donors. At VDJ recombination sites, type 1 diabetes patients had fewer insertions and more deleted nucleotides, which implies abnormalities in thymic rearrangement. HLA sub-analyses involved small numbers of individuals, so any influence of HLA type on TCRB rearrangement remained unresolved.

A single peripheral blood draw of around 0.11 L on average was collected from each donor into heparinised tubes. A BD FACSAria II and a panel including CD45RO, CCR7, CD25, CD127, CD95 and CD27 were used to sort naive, central memory, regulatory and stem cell-like memory CD4+ T cells. All sorted populations exceeded 95% purity. PBMCs were isolated immediately by Lymphoprep density gradient centrifugation and stained directly without culture. Samples were stained and sorted in pairs, with one healthy donor and one patient per experiment, so that batch effects were minimized. The entire amount of isolated RNA was reverse transcribed using the High Capacity cDNA Reverse Transcription Kit, so the sequenced TCRB transcripts were expressed ones. Naive, central memory and regulatory T cell samples underwent deep immunoSEQ sequencing, averaging around 3.6 million total reads per sample. Sorted cells were lysed in RLT buffer, and RNA was extracted using DNase-treated RNeasy Micro or Mini kits according to cell number. To prevent cross-contamination, each cell subset was processed individually, whereas patient and healthy donor samples were processed jointly. TCRB sequences were amplified from cDNA with the immunoSEQ multiplex PCR, producing 87-bp fragments spanning the CDR3 region. The amplicons were sequenced using the Illumina HiSeq platform. Per the original workflow: PCR bias was corrected computationally using synthetic template baselines, and reads within Hamming distance 2 were collapsed, with unmergeable singletons discarded. Reads were aligned against IMGT to assign V, D and J genes, CDR3 length and insertions or deletions at six rearrangement sites. Clonotype counts were normalized to sorted cell number within each subset before computing true diversity and Gini coefficients with the tcR R package. The overlap coefficient, calculated on TCRB nucleotide sequences, was used to quantify repertoire sharing. The table comes from immuneACCESS by way of TCRdb, which keeps in-frame sequences with V and J called. Part of the clones is missing from these tables; in studies checked, under half for an unresolved V gene and the rest for unknown reasons. V, J and clone size are those of that table, while D and trimming were read from the DNA. A total of 300,000 to 350,000 clones appear in this sample, 7.5% to 9% of them only once. Together, the top ten hold less than 0.5% of the sample.

The chain couples TRBV7-9 to TRBJ1-1, and TRBD1 aligns with 10 junction nucleotides. The sequence was obtained from a woman aged 18-29 years in good health. The sample consisted of central memory CD4+ T cells from blood. The CDR3 reads as follows: CASTTPGTGDTEAFF. The DNA sequence is TGTGCCAGCACCACTCCCGGGACAGGGGACACTGAAGCTTTCTTT. The reference TRBV7-9 and TRBJ1-1 proteins fill in what lies around the CDR3, so the full variable domain reads DTGVSQNPRHKITKRGQNVTFRCDPISEHNRLYWYRQTLGQGPEFLTYFQNEAQLEKSRLLSDRFSAERPKGSFSTLEIQRTEQGDSAMYLCASTTPGTGDTEAFFGQGTRLTVV.